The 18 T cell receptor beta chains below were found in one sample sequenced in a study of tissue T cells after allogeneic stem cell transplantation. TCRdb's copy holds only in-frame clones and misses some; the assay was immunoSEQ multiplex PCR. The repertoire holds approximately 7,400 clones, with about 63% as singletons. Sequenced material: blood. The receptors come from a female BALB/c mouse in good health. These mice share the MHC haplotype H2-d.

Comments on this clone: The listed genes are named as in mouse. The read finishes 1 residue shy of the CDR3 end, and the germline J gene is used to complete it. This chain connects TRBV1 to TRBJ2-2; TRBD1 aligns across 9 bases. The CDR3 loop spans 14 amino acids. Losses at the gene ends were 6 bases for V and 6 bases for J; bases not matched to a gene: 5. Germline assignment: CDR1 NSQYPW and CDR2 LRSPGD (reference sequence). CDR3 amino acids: CTCSTGGASGQLYF. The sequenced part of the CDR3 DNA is TGCACCTGCAGCACAGGGGGCGCGTCCGGGCAGCTCTAC.

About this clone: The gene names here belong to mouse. The CDR3 here is CASSIDNQDTQYF. CDR3 DNA, as far as it was read: TGTGCCAGCAGTATAGACAACCAAGACACCCAGTAC. This chain joins TRBV19 and TRBJ2-5; D is ambiguous. The CDR3 end falls 1 residue outside the read, so it is completed with the germline J gene. The germline gives CDR1 FNHDT, CDR2 SITEND (reference sequence). The CDR3 totals 13 residues. Trimming left V 0 bases short and J 0 bases short, with 2 bases between. The full variable domain, in which reference TRBV19 and TRBJ2-5 provide the parts outside the CDR3, is GGIITQTPKFLIGQEGQKLTLKCQQNFNHDTMYWYRQDSGKGLRLIYYSITENDLQKGDLSEGYDASREKKSSFSLTVTSAQKNEMAVFLCASSIDNQDTQYFGPGTRLLVL.

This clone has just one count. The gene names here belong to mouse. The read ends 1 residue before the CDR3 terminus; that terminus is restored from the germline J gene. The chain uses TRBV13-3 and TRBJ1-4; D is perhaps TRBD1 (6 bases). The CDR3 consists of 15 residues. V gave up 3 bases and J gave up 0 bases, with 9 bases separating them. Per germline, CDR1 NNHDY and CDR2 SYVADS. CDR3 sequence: CASSGDNFSNERLFF. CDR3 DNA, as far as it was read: TGTGCCAGCAGTGGGGACAATTTTTCCAACGAAAGATTATTT.

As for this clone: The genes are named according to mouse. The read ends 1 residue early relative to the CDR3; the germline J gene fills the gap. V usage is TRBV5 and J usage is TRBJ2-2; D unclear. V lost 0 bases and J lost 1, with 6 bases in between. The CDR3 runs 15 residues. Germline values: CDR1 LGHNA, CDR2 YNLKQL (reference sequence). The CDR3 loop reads CASSQEVENTGQLYF. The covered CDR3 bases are TGTGCCAGCAGCCAAGAAGTAGAAAACACCGGGCAGCTCTAC.

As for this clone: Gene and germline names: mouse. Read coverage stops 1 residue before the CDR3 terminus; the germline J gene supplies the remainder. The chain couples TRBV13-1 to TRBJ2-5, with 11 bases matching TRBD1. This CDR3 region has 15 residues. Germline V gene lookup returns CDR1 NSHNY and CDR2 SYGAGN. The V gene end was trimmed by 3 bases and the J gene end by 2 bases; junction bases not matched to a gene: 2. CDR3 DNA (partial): TGTGCCAGCAGTGTGGGGACAGGGGGCCAAGACACCCAGTAC. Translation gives CASSVGTGGQDTQY. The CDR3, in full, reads CASSVGTGGQDTQYF.

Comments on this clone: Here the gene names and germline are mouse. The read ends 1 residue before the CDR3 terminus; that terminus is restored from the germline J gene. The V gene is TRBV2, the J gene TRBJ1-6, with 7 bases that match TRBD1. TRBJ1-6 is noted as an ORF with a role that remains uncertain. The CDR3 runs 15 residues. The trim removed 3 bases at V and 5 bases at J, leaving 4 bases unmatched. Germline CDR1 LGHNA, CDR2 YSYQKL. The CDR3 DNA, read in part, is TGTGCCAGCAGCCAGCCGGGACAGCATAATTCGCCCCTCTAC. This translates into CASSQPGQHNSPLY. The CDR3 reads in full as CASSQPGQHNSPLYF.

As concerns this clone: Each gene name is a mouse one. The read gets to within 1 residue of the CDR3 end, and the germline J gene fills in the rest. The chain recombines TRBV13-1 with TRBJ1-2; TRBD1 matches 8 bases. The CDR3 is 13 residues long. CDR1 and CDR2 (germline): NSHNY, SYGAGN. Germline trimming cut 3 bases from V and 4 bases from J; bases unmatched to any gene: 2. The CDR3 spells CASSVTGGSDYTF. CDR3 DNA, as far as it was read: TGTGCCAGCAGTGTTACAGGGGGCTCCGACTACACC.

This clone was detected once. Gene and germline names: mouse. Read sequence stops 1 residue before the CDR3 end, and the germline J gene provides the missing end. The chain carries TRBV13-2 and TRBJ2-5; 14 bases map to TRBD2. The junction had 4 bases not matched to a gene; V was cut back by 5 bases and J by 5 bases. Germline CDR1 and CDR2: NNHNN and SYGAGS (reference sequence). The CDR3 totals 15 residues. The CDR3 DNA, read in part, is TGTGCCAGCGGGGGGACTGGGGGGGCGCGAGACACCCAGTAC. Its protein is CASGGTGGARDTQY. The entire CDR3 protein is CASGGTGGARDTQYF.

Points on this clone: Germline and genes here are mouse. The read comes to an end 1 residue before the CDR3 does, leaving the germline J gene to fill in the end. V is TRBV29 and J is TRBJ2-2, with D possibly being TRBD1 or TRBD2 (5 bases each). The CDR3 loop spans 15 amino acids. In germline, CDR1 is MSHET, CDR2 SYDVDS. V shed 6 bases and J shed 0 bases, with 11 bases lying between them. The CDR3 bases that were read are TGTGCTAGCAGCCAGGGACGGCCAAACACCGGGCAGCTCTAC. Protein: CASSQGRPNTGQLY. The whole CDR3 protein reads CASSQGRPNTGQLYF.

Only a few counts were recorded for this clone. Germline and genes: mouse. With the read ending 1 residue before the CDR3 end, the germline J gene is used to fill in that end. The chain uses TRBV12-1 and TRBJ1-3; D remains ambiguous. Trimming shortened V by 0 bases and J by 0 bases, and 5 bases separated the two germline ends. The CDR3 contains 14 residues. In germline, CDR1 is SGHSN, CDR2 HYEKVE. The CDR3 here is CASSLTDSGNTLYF. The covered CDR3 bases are TGTGCCAGCTCTCTCACGGATTCTGGAAATACGCTCTAT.

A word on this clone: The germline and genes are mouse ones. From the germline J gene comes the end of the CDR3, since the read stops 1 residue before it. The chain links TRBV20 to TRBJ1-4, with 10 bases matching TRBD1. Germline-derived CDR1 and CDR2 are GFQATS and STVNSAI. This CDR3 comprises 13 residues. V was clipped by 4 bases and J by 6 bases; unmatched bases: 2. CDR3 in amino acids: CGAKTGGDERLFF. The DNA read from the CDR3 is TGTGGTGCTAAGACAGGGGGCGACGAAAGATTATTT.

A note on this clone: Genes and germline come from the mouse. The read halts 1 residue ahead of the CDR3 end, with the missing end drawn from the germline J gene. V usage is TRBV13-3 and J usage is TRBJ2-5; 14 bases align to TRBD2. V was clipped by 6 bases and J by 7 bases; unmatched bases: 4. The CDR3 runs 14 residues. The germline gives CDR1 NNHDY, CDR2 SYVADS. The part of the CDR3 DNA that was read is TGTGCCAGCATGGGACTGGGGGGGCGCAACACCCAGTAC. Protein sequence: CASMGLGGRNTQY. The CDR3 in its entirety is CASMGLGGRNTQYF.

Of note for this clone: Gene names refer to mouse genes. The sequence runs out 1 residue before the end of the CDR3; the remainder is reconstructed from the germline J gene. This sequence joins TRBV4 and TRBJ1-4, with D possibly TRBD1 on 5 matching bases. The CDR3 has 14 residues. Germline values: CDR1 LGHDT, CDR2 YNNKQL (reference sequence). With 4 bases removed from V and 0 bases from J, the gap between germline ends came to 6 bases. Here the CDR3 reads CASSWTISNERLFF. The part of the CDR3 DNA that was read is TGTGCCAGCAGCTGGACAATTTCCAACGAAAGATTATTT.

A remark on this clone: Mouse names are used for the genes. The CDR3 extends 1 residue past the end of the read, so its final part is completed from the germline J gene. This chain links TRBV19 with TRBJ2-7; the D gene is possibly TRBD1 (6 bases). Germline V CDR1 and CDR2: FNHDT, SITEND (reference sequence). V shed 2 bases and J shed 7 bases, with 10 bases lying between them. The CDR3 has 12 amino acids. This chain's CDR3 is CASSIRGWEQYF. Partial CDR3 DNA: TGTGCCAGCAGTATCAGGGGCTGGGAACAGTAC.

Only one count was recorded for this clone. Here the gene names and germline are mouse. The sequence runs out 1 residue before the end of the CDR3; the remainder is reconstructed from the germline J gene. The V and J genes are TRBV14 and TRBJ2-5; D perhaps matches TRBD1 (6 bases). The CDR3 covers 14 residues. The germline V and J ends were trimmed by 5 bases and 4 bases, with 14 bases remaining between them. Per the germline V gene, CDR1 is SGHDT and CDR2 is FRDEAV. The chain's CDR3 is CASSRPGQKDTQYF. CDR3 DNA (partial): TGTGCCAGCAGCCGTCCGGGACAAAAAGACACCCAGTAC.

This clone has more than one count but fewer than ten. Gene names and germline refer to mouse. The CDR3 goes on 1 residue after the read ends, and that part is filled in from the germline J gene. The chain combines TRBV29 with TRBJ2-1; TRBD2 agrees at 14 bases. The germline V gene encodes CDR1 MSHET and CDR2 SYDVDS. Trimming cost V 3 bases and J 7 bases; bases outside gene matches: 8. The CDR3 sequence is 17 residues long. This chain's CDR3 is CASSFLGTGGARAEQFF. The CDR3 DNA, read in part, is TGTGCTAGCAGTTTTCTCGGGACTGGGGGGGCGAGAGCTGAGCAGTTC.

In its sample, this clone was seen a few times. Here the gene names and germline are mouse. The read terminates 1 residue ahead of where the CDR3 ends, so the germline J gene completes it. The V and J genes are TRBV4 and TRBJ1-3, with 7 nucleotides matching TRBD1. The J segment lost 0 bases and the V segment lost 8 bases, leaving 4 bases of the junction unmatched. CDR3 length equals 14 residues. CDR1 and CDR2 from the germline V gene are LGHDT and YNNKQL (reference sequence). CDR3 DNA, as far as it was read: TGTGCCAGCTGGACAGGCCTTTCTGGAAATACGCTCTAT. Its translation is CASWTGLSGNTLY. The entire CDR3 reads CASWTGLSGNTLYF.

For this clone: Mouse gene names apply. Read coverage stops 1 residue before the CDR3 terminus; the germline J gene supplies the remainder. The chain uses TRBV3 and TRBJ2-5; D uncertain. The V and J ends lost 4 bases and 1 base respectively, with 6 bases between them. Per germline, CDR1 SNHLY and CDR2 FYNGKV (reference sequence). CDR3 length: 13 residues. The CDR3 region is CASSYNYQDTQYF. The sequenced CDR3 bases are TGTGCCAGCAGCTACAACTACCAAGACACCCAGTAC.